These T cell receptor beta chains were read from a single sample in a study of blood T cells in healthy people across ages. TCRdb redid the calling of the 5' RACE reads with MiXCR, one entry per CDR3 protein. The data show about 970,000 distinct CDR3 sequences, with roughly half seen just once and 20% to 25% held by the top ten. The sequencing input was blood. These receptors were taken from a woman in her fifties or sixties in good health. CDR3s include the opening cysteine and the closing phenylalanine or tryptophan. D genes are given only for firm matches. The size field is filled for only some rows; it gives once, few, many or a size class.

j_gene	v_gene	abundance	d_gene	len	CDR3aa	CDR3nt
TRBJ1-2	TRBV12-3/TRBV12-4	few	NA	13	CASSTTPRGGYTF	TGTGCCAGCAGTACGACCCCGCGGGGTGGCTACACCTTC
TRBJ1-1	TRBV7-6	NA	TRBD1	14	CASSLRGQGAEAFF	TGTGCCAGCAGCTTGAGGGGACAGGGTGCTGAAGCTTTCTTT
TRBJ1-2	TRBV5-1	few	NA	16	CASSLAPSAGGYGYTF	TGCGCCAGCAGCTTGGCTCCTTCGGCCGGTGGTTATGGCTACACCTTC
TRBJ2-1	TRBV28	NA	TRBD1	14	CASTSRTGNNEQFF	TGTGCCAGCACCTCTAGGACAGGTAACAATGAGCAGTTCTTC
TRBJ2-7	TRBV3-1	few	TRBD2	13	CASGKRGTYEQYF	TGTGCCAGCGGCAAGCGGGGGACATACGAGCAGTACTTC
TRBJ1-5	TRBV2	NA	NA	16	CASSEPPPPDNQPQHF	TGTGCCAGCAGTGAACCTCCGCCCCCGGACAATCAGCCCCAGCATTTT
TRBJ2-6	TRBV9	NA	NA	16	CASSTGHLSGANVLTF	TGTGCCAGCAGCACCGGACACCTCTCTGGGGCCAACGTCCTGACTTTC
TRBJ2-1	TRBV5-1	NA	NA	17	CASSLGDFYTSYNEQFF	TGCGCCAGCAGCTTGGGGGACTTCTACACCTCCTACAATGAGCAGTTCTTC
TRBJ2-7	TRBV9	NA	TRBD2	15	CASSVASGKAYEQYF	TGTGCCAGCAGCGTAGCTAGCGGGAAAGCCTACGAGCAGTACTTC
TRBJ2-7	TRBV28	NA	TRBD1	17	CASSLTPPRDRGYEQYF	TGTGCCAGCAGCCTTACCCCACCCCGGGACAGGGGTTACGAGCAGTACTTC